This passage covers 9 T cell receptor beta chains from one sample sequenced in a study of CD8+CD57+ T cells in acquired aplastic anemia. Patients picked for sequencing had shown CD8+CD57+ cell expansion detected by flow cytometry. For CDR3 and TCR beta VDJ profiling, genomic DNA was the template used. TCRdb called the reads again in MiXCR, with one record for every CDR3 protein. The sample lists some 180,000 distinct CDR3 sequences; more than 60% were seen once. Sequencing was carried out using sorted CD4+, CD8+, or CD8+CD57+ T cells (not recorded which) from PBMCs. The receptors were sampled from a human donor with aplastic anemia.

This clonotype showed up many times. The chain is built from TRBV2 and TRBJ1-1; D gene ambiguous. The V gene lost 7 bases and the J gene lost 0 bases, with 6 bases spanning the gap. Germline V CDR1 and CDR2: SNHLY, FYNNEI. This CDR3 is 12 amino acids long. CDR3 amino acids: CASMGMNTEAFF. The CDR3 DNA sequence: TGTGCCAGCATGGGGATGAACACTGAAGCTTTCTTT.

This clonotype occurred many times. V gene TRBV4-1 combines with J gene TRBJ1-2, with D perhaps matching TRBD1 (5 bases). Trimming removed 3 bases from V and 8 bases from J, with 13 bases in between. This CDR3 is built from 13 residues. Looked up from germline, CDR1 is MGHRA and CDR2 is YSYEKL. The CDR3 protein is CASSQGGGEGYTF. The CDR3 nucleotides read TGCGCCAGCAGCCAGGGGGGGGGGGAAGGCTACACCTTC.

The CDR3 region has the DNA TGTGCCAGCAGTCGGACAGGGTCCTATGGCTACACCTTC. This codes for CASSRTGSYGYTF. This chain joins TRBV6-4 and TRBJ1-2; TRBD1 matches at 8 bases. V lost 5 bases, J lost 4 bases, and 3 bases stayed unmatched. Germline CDR1 reads MRHNA; CDR2 reads SNTAGT. The CDR3 is made up of 13 amino acids.

This clonotype showed up just a few times. J is TRBJ2-7 and V is TRBV5-1; TRBD1 agrees at 7 bases. The germline V gene encodes CDR1 SGHRS and CDR2 YFSETQ. V lost 3 bases to trimming and J lost 7 bases; unmatched junction nucleotides: 10. CDR3 length equals 14 residues. The CDR3 sequence is CASSSGPGGGEQYF. The CDR3 bases are TGCGCCAGCAGCTCCGGACCAGGGGGTGGGGAGCAGTACTTC. Complete variable domain (other parts from reference TRBV5-1 and TRBJ2-7): KAGVTQTPRYLIKTRGQQVTLSCSPISGHRSVSWYQQTPGQGLQFLFEYFSETQRNKGNFPGRFSGRQFSNSRSEMNVSTLELGDSALYLCASSSGPGGGEQYFGPGTRLTVT.

Many counts were recorded for this clonotype. V gene TRBV20-1 combines with J gene TRBJ2-3; 13 nucleotides agree with TRBD2. The ends lost 1 base at V and 0 bases at J; junction bases unmatched: 13. The CDR3 has 20 amino acids. CDR1 and CDR2 from the germline V gene are DFQATT and SNEGSKA (reference sequence). The CDR3 loop is CSARAEATSGGTASTDTQYF. DNA for the CDR3: TGCAGTGCTAGAGCCGAAGCGACTAGCGGGGGGACAGCTAGCACAGATACGCAGTATTTT.

V and J are TRBV30 and TRBJ1-5; 7 bases fit TRBD1. This CDR3 is 13 amino acids long. The germline gives CDR1 GTSNPN, CDR2 SVGIG (reference sequence). The V and J ends lost 3 bases and 7 bases, in that order; junction bases with no gene match: 6. The CDR3 DNA sequence: TGTGCCTGGAGCACACAGGGGCAGCAGCCCCAGCATTTT. It codes for CAWSTQGQQPQHF.

A note on this clonotype: Relative to the germline gene, one junction end is altered; a read error may explain this. The CDR3 protein is CASSVALGTGGASEAFF. In DNA, the CDR3 is TGTGCCAGCAGCGTAGCTTTGGGGACAGGGGGCGCATCTGAAGCTTTCTTT. The chain has TRBV7-9 and TRBJ1-1; 12 positions match TRBD1. There are 17 residues in the CDR3. CDR1 is SEHNR, CDR2 FQNEAQ, per germline (reference sequence).

This clonotype occurred many times. The J gene is TRBJ2-7, the V gene TRBV4-1, with 10 bases identical to TRBD1. Germline V gene sequence: CDR1 MGHRA, CDR2 YSYEKL. The CDR3 runs to 17 residues. Unmatched junction bases numbered 11, after V lost 4 bases and J lost 2 bases. The CDR3 is CASSPIPGTGEPYEQYF. CDR3 coding DNA: TGCGCCAGCAGCCCAATCCCCGGGACAGGGGAGCCCTACGAGCAGTACTTC.

CDR3 coding DNA: TGTGCCAGCAGCTTAGTCTCACGGAGAGAGACCCAGTACTTC. It translates to CASSLVSRRETQYF. The chain is built from TRBV7-3 and TRBJ2-5, with D unresolved. The CDR3 has 14 residues. The V end lost 2 bases, the J end lost 4 bases, and 11 bases lay between the germline ends. CDR1 is SGHTA and CDR2 is FQGTGA in the germline V gene.